These 18 T cell receptor beta chains were sequenced from one sample in a study of blood T cell repertoires in COVID-19. Assay: immunoSEQ multiplex PCR; the TCRdb copy retains only in-frame clones and omits some. The repertoire holds fewer than 500,000 clones, with 75% to 90% as singletons. Sequenced material: PBMCs or T cells enriched from blood (not recorded which). Receptors originate from a man aged 30 to 39 who had recovered from COVID-19.

This clone was recorded once. Other DNA sequences in the sample encode the same CDR3. The rearrangement joins TRBV28 to TRBJ1-2; tentative D call: TRBD1 (5 bases). There are 12 residues in the CDR3. Trimming stripped 2 bases from V and 5 bases from J, with 6 bases between. Germline CDR1 and CDR2: MDHEN and SYDVKM. CDR3 sequence reads: CASSLRGYGYTF. CDR3 sequence (DNA): TGTGCCAGCAGTTTAAGGGGATATGGCTACACCTTC.

This clone came up once. This sequence joins TRBV10-1 and TRBJ2-5, with D possibly being TRBD2 (7 bases). Germline CDR1 reads WNHNN; CDR2 reads SYGVQD (reference sequence). This CDR3 is 16 amino acids long. The ends were cut back, 1 base at V and 1 base at J, with 13 bases in the middle. The CDR3 is CASSEFRGGSQETQYF. DNA for the CDR3: TGCGCCAGCAGTGAGTTCAGGGGAGGGTCCCAAGAGACCCAGTACTTC.

The chain uses TRBV27 and TRBJ2-1; 9 bases map to TRBD2. Germline V gene data show CDR1 as MNHEY and CDR2 as SMNVEV (reference sequence). The length of the CDR3 is 14 residues. The junction had 7 bases not matched to a gene; V was cut back by 8 bases and J by 5 bases. The CDR3 loop reads CASGLARRHNEQFF. The CDR3 DNA follows: TGTGCCAGCGGACTAGCGAGAAGACACAATGAGCAGTTCTTC.

The DNA for the CDR3 is TGTGCCAGCAGCTTAGGGGACACAGTCTACGAGCAGTACTTC. It specifies CASSLGDTVYEQYF. The V and J genes are TRBV7-9 and TRBJ2-7; perhaps TRBD1 as D (6 bases). Trimming left V 1 base short and J 3 bases short, with 10 bases between. Germline CDR1 SEHNR, CDR2 FQNEAQ (reference sequence). The CDR3 is 14 residues long.

This clone showed up just once. V usage is TRBV6-5 and J usage is TRBJ1-4; TRBD1 aligns across 9 bases. Germline loops: CDR1 MNHEY, CDR2 SVGAGI. The CDR3 has 14 residues. Trimming took 7 bases from V and 5 from J; bases not matched to a gene: 5. The CDR3 loop is CASIKDRGNEKLFF. CDR3 in DNA: TGTGCCAGCATTAAGGACAGGGGCAATGAAAAACTGTTTTTT.

The CDR3 reads CSASIAGLSTEQFF. CDR3 nucleotides: TGCAGTGCTAGTATAGCGGGTTTATCAACTGAGCAGTTCTTC. V is TRBV20-1 and J is TRBJ2-1; 7 bases agree with TRBD2. J gave up 9 bases and V 3 bases, and 11 bases lay outside the gene matches. The germline gives CDR1 DFQATT, CDR2 SNEGSKA (reference sequence). There are 14 residues in the CDR3.

V gene TRBV19 combines with J gene TRBJ1-4; D possibly corresponds to TRBD1 (5 bases). This CDR3 region has 18 residues. From germline, CDR1 is LNHDA and CDR2 SQIVND (reference sequence). The V gene lost 3 bases and the J gene lost 2 bases, with 19 bases spanning the gap. Here the CDR3 DNA reads TGTGCCAGTAGTATCGTTCTGGGGGGTGAGAGCACTAATGAAAAACTGTTTTTT. Amino acids: CASSIVLGGESTNEKLFF.

This chain connects TRBV20-1 to TRBJ1-2; TRBD1 is a possible D gene (6 bases). This CDR3 contains 11 residues. The germline CDR1 and CDR2 sequences are DFQATT and SNEGSKA (reference sequence). V gave up 5 bases and J gave up 10 bases, with 14 bases separating them. The CDR3 sequence is CSASHRDDYTF. The CDR3 bases are TGCAGTGCTTCCCACAGGGATGACTACACCTTC.

This clone was observed a single time. V usage is TRBV7-3 and J usage is TRBJ1-6; D possibly corresponds to TRBD1 (5 bases). V was shortened by 4 bases and J by 11 bases, with 12 bases between the two germline ends. CDR1 is SGHTA, CDR2 FQGTGA, per germline. CDR3 size: 13 residues. DNA of the CDR3: TGTGCCAGCAGCTCCGCACCAGGGACACCCCTCCACTTT. Amino acids: CASSSAPGTPLHF.

This clone has just a few counts. The chain combines TRBV5-1 with TRBJ2-1; D is perhaps TRBD1 (6 bases). The CDR3 extends over 14 amino acids. Germline-derived CDR1 and CDR2 are SGHRS and YFSETQ. The V gene lost 4 bases and the J gene lost 3 bases, with 11 bases spanning the gap. Here the CDR3 DNA reads TGCGCCAGCAGCCCACAGGGTAACTACAATGAGCAGTTCTTC. Protein sequence: CASSPQGNYNEQFF. Variable domain in full (rest from reference TRBV5-1 and TRBJ2-1): KAGVTQTPRYLIKTRGQQVTLSCSPISGHRSVSWYQQTPGQGLQFLFEYFSETQRNKGNFPGRFSGRQFSNSRSEMNVSTLELGDSALYLCASSPQGNYNEQFFGPGTRLTVL.

CDR3 sequence: CASSSDRVYEQYF. The CDR3 nucleotides read TGTGCCAGCAGTTCGGACAGAGTCTACGAGCAGTACTTC. This chain uses TRBV27 with TRBJ2-7; D is perhaps TRBD1 (6 bases). Germline assignment: CDR1 MNHEY and CDR2 SMNVEV (reference sequence). This CDR3 spans 13 amino acids. Deletions cut 4 bases from V and 3 bases from J, with 10 bases between.

This clone was counted only a few times. The chain employs TRBV5-4 and TRBJ1-1; D possibly corresponds to TRBD1 (6 bases). V lost 3 bases and J lost 4, with 25 bases in between. This CDR3 has 18 amino acids. CDR1 is SGHNT and CDR2 is YYREEE in the germline V gene (reference sequence). Here the CDR3 DNA reads TGTGCCAGCAGCTACCGAGACAGGAACGTAGGGTTCACCACTGAAGCTTTCTTT. It codes for CASSYRDRNVGFTTEAFF.

This rearrangement joins TRBV7-9 to TRBJ1-4, with 10 bases aligning to TRBD1. V lost 1 base, J lost 6 bases, and 2 bases stayed unmatched. The CDR3 runs 15 residues. Germline lookup yields CDR1 SEHNR and CDR2 FQNEAQ (reference sequence). The CDR3 here is CASSLGDRGDEKLFF. CDR3 sequence (DNA): TGTGCCAGCAGCTTAGGGGACAGGGGAGATGAAAAACTGTTTTTT.

The chain has TRBV18 and TRBJ2-7; perhaps TRBD2 as D (7 bases). The germline V and J ends were trimmed by 2 bases and 5 bases, with 16 bases remaining between them. CDR1 is KGHSH, CDR2 LQKENI, per germline. The CDR3 runs to 15 residues. CDR3 protein: CASSPSWEGVNEQYF. CDR3 DNA: TGTGCCAGCTCACCATCGTGGGAGGGGGTAAACGAGCAGTACTTC.

The chain combines TRBV19 with TRBJ2-5, with 9 bases matching TRBD1. Trimming took 4 bases from V and 5 from J; bases not matched to a gene: 5. Germline V gene sequence: CDR1 LNHDA, CDR2 SQIVND (reference sequence). CDR3 size: 14 residues. The CDR3 loop is CASSTGQGSETQYF. The CDR3 nucleotides are TGTGCCAGTAGTACGGGACAGGGATCCGAGACCCAGTACTTC.

The genes are TRBV19 and TRBJ2-7; perhaps TRBD2 as D (7 bases). Trimming removed 6 bases at V and 3 bases at J, with 15 bases between. Germline CDR1 and CDR2: LNHDA and SQIVND (reference sequence). The CDR3 totals 14 residues. The CDR3 DNA follows: TGTGCCAGTAGGGAGGGGGGGCGAGGCTACGAGCAGTACTTC. It codes for CASREGGRGYEQYF.

The V and J genes are TRBV27 and TRBJ2-5; D is possibly TRBD2 (6 bases). This CDR3 has 15 residues. V lost 3 bases, J lost 5 bases, and 16 bases lay in between. Per the germline V gene, CDR1 is MNHEY and CDR2 is SMNVEV (reference sequence). The DNA of the CDR3 is TGTGCCAGCAGTTTTCCCGGGAGAGGGGATGAGACCCAGTACTTC. It encodes CASSFPGRGDETQYF.

The chain joins TRBV7-6 to TRBJ1-1; 9 nucleotides agree with TRBD1. Germline trimming cut 1 base from V and 0 bases from J; bases unmatched to any gene: 9. This CDR3 region has 18 residues. Germline V gene data show CDR1 as SGHVS and CDR2 as FNYEAQ. CDR3 nucleotides: TGTGCCAGCAGCTTAGAGACAGGGGGTGGGCCCATGAACACTGAAGCTTTCTTT. Translating it yields CASSLETGGGPMNTEAFF.